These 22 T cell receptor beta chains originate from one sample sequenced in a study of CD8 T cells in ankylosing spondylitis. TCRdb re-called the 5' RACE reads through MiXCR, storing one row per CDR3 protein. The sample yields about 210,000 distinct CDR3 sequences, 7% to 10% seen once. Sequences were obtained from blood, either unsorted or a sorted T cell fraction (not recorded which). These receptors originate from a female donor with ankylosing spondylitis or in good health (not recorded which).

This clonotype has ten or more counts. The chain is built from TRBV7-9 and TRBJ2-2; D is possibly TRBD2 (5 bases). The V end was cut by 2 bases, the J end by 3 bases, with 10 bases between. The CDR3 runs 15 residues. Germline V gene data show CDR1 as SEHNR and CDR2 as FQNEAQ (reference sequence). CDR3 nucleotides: TGTGCCAGCAGCTTAAATACACTAGACACCGGGGAGCTGTTTTTT. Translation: CASSLNTLDTGELFF.

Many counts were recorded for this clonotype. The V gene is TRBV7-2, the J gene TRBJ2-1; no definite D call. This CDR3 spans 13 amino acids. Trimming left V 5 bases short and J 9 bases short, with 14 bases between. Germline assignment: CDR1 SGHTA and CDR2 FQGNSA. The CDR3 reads CASSIRRWGEQFF. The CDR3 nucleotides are TGTGCCAGCAGCATTAGGCGCTGGGGTGAGCAGTTCTTC.

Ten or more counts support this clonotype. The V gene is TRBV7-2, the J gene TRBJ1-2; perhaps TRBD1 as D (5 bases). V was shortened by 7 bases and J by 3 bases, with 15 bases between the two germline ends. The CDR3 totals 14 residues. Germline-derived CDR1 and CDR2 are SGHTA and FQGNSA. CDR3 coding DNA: TGTGCCAGCAAAGATCCGGGACGGTACTATGGCTACACCTTC. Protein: CASKDPGRYYGYTF.

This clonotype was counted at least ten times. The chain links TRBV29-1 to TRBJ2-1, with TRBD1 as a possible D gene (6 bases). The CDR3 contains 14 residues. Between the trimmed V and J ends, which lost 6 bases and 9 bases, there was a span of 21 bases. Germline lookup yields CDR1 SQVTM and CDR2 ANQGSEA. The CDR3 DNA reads TGCAGCGTCTCAAAACAGGGAATAGGACTTGAGCAGTTCTTC. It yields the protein CSVSKQGIGLEQFF.

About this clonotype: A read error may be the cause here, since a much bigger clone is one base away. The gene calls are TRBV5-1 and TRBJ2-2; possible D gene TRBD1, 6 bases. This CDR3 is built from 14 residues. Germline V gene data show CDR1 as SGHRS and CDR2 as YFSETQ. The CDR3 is CANSPHRVSGELFF. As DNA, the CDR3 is TGCGCCAACAGCCCCCACAGGGTTTCTGGGGAGCTGTTTTTT.

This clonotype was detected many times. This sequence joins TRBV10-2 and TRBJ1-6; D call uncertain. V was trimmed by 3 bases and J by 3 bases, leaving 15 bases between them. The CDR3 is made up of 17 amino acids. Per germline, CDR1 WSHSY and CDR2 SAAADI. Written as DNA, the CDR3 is TGCGCCAGCAGTGATGCCCTCCCAGCCGTCTATAATTCACCCCTCCACTTT. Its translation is CASSDALPAVYNSPLHF.

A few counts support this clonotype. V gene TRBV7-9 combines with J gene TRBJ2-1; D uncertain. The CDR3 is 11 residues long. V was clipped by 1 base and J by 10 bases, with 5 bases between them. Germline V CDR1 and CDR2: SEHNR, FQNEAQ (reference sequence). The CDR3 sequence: CASSLVREQFF. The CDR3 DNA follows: TGTGCCAGCAGCTTAGTCCGGGAGCAGTTCTTC.

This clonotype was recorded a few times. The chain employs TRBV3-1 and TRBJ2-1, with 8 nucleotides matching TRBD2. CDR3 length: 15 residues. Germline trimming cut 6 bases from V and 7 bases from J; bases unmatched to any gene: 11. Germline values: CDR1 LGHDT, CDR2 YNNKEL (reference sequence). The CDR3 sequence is CASRPREGPGNEQFF. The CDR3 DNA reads TGTGCCAGCAGACCACGGGAGGGCCCCGGAAATGAGCAGTTCTTC.

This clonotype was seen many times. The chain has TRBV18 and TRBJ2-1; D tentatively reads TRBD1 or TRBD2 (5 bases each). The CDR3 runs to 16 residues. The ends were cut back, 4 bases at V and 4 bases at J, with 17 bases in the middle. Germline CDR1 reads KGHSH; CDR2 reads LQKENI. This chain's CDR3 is CASSRVSGPTYNEQFF. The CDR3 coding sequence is TGTGCCAGCTCACGGGTCTCGGGACCGACTTACAATGAGCAGTTCTTC.

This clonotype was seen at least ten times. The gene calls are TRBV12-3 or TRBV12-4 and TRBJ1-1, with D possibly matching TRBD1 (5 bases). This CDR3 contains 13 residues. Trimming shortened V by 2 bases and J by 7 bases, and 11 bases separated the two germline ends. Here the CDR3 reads CASSLTWGGEAFF. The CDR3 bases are TGTGCCAGCAGTTTAACATGGGGCGGTGAAGCTTTCTTT.

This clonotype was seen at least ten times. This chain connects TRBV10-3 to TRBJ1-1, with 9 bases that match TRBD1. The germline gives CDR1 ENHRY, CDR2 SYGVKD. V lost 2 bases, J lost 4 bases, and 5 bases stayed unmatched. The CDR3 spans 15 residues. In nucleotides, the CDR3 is TGTGCCATCAGTGAGACAGGGGGCGAAGGCACTGAAGCTTTCTTT. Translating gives CAISETGGEGTEAFF.

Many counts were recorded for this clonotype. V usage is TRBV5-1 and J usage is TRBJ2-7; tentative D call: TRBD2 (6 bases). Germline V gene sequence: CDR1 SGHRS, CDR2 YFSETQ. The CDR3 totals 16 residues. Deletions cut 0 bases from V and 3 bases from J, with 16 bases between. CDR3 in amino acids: CASSLDGGARIYEQYF. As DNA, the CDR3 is TGCGCCAGCAGCTTGGATGGAGGGGCAAGGATCTACGAGCAGTACTTC.

The CDR3 DNA follows: TGCGCCAGCAGCTTGGAAGGGGGGGGGAATCAGCCCCAGCATTTT. It translates to CASSLEGGGNQPQHF. The genes are TRBV5-1 and TRBJ1-5, with D perhaps matching TRBD1 (6 bases). V gave up 0 bases and J gave up 4 bases, with 11 bases separating them. Germline values: CDR1 SGHRS, CDR2 YFSETQ. The CDR3 is 15 residues long.

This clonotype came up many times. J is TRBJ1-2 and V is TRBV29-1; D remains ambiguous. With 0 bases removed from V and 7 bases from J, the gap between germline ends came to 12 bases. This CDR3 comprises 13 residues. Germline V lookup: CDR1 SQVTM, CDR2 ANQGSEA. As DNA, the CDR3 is TGCAGCGTTGAAGATGGAGCCCGTCCTGGCTACACCTTC. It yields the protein CSVEDGARPGYTF.

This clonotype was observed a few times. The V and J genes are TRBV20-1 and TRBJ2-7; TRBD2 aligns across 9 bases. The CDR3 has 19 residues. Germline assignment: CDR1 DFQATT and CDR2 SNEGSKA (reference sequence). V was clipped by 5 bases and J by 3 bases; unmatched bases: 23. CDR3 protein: CSAQLQAGGGLGSGYEQYF. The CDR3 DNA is TGCAGTGCTCAACTCCAAGCGGGAGGAGGACTAGGCTCGGGCTACGAGCAGTACTTC.

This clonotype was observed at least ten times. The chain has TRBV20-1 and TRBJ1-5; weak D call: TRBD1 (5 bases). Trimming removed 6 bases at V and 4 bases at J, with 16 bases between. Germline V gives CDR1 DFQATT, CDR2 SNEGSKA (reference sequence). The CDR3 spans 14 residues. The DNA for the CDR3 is TGCAGTGCCATGTTTTGGGACCAAAATCAGCCCCAGCATTTT. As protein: CSAMFWDQNQPQHF.

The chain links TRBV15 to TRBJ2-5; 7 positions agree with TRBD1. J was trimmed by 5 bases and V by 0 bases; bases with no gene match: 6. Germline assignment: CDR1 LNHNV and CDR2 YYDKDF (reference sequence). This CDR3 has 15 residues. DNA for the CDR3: TGTGCCACCAGCAGAGATCGGTTACAGGGGGAGACCCAGTACTTC. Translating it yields CATSRDRLQGETQYF.

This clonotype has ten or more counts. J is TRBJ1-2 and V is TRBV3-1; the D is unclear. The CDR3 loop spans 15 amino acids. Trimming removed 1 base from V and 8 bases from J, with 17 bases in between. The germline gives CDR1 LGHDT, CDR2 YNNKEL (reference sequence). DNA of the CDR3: TGTGCCAGCAGCCAAGCCGAGAGTCCAGTGAGGGGCTACACCTTC. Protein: CASSQAESPVRGYTF. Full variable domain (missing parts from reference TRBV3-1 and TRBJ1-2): DTAVSQTPKYLVTQMGNDKSIKCEQNLGHDTMYWYKQDSKKFLKIMFSYNNKELIINETVPNRFSPKSPDKAHLNLHINSLELGDSAVYFCASSQAESPVRGYTFGSGTRLTVV.

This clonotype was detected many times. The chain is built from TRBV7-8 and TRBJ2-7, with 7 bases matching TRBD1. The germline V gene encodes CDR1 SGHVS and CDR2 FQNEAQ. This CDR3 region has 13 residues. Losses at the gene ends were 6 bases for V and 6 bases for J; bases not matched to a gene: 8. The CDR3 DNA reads TGTGCCAGCAGGCACGGGACAGTCGGCGAGCAGTACTTC. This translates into CASRHGTVGEQYF.

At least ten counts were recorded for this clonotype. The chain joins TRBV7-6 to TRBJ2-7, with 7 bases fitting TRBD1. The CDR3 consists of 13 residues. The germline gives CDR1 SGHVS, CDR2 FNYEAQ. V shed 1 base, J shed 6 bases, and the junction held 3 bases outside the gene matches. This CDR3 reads CASSLGAGGEQYF. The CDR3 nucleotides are TGTGCCAGCAGCTTAGGTGCAGGGGGCGAGCAGTACTTC.

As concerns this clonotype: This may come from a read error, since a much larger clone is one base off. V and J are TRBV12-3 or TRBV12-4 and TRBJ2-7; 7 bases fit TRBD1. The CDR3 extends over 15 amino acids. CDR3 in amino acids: CASRQGDFGSCEQYF. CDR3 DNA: TGTGCCAGCAGGCAGGGGGATTTTGGCTCCTGCGAGCAGTACTTC.

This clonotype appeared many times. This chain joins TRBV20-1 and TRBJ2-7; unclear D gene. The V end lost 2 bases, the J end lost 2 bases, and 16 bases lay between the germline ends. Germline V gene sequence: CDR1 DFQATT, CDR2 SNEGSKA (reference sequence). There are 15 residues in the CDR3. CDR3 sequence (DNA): TGCAGTGCTAGACCCCAGGTGGGGTTCCCCTACGAGCAGTACTTC. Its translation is CSARPQVGFPYEQYF.